A selection of T cell receptor beta chains follows, all from one sample in a study of blood T cell repertoires in COVID-19. Assay used: immunoSEQ multiplex PCR; TCRdb lists only in-frame clones, some missing. The sample consists of about 180,000 clones, 65% to 90% of them appearing once. What was sequenced was peripheral blood. These receptors were taken from a man in his fifties or sixties with active or convalescent COVID-19. CDR3s include the opening cysteine and the closing phenylalanine or tryptophan. Each record gives: clone size, V gene, J gene, D gene, CDR3 protein, CDR3 DNA. The D gene is left open where the match is weak. Size is omitted from some rows. Given values are once, few, many or a class for expanded clones.

clone size: .; V gene: TRBV29-1; J gene: TRBJ1-3; D gene: .; CDR3 protein: CSFSGTNSGNTIYF; CDR3 DNA: TGCAGCTTTTCCGGGACAAATTCTGGAAACACCATATATTTT
clone size: .; V gene: TRBV6-5; J gene: TRBJ1-2; D gene: .; CDR3 protein: CASRTQVDGYTF; CDR3 DNA: TGTGCCAGCAGAACACAGGTGGATGGCTACACCTTC
clone size: .; V gene: TRBV7-2; J gene: TRBJ1-2; D gene: .; CDR3 protein: CASTLGQVSYGYTF; CDR3 DNA: TGTGCCAGCACCTTGGGGCAAGTTAGCTATGGCTACACCTTC
clone size: once; V gene: TRBV10-3; J gene: TRBJ2-5; D gene: TRBD2; CDR3 protein: CAISEETSLSYQETQYF; CDR3 DNA: TGTGCCATCAGTGAGGAGACTAGCCTCAGCTACCAAGAGACCCAGTACTTC
clone size: .; V gene: TRBV5-1; J gene: TRBJ2-2; D gene: .; CDR3 protein: CASSLSGHFTGELFF; CDR3 DNA: TGCGCCAGCAGCTTATCGGGACATTTCACCGGGGAGCTGTTTTTT
clone size: .; V gene: TRBV6-5; J gene: TRBJ1-2; D gene: TRBD1; CDR3 protein: CASLEGTGVGYGYTF; CDR3 DNA: TGTGCCAGCCTTGAGGGGACAGGGGTTGGCTATGGCTACACCTTC
clone size: .; V gene: TRBV19; J gene: TRBJ2-7; D gene: TRBD1; CDR3 protein: CASSTAYRGLGNEQYF; CDR3 DNA: TGTGCCAGTAGTACCGCCTACAGGGGGCTTGGGAACGAGCAGTACTTC
clone size: .; V gene: TRBV6-4; J gene: TRBJ2-2; D gene: TRBD2; CDR3 protein: CASSSQAGVNTGELFF; CDR3 DNA: TGTGCCAGCAGTTCCCAAGCGGGAGTAAACACCGGGGAGCTGTTTTTT
clone size: .; V gene: TRBV4-1; J gene: TRBJ2-1; D gene: .; CDR3 protein: CASSQAQFDNEQFF; CDR3 DNA: TGCGCCAGCAGCCAAGCCCAGTTTGACAATGAGCAGTTCTTC
clone size: once; V gene: TRBV10-1; J gene: TRBJ2-1; D gene: .; CDR3 protein: CASSALDASSGYNEQFF; CDR3 DNA: TGCGCCAGCAGTGCCCTGGACGCCTCAAGCGGCTACAATGAGCAGTTCTTC
clone size: .; V gene: TRBV27; J gene: TRBJ2-7; D gene: TRBD2; CDR3 protein: CASRPTSGASYEQYF; CDR3 DNA: TGTGCCAGCAGGCCCACTAGCGGAGCCTCCTACGAGCAGTACTTC
clone size: once; V gene: TRBV4-3; J gene: TRBJ1-6; D gene: .; CDR3 protein: CASSPGVDSSYNSPLHF; CDR3 DNA: TGCGCCAGCAGCCCAGGGGTTGACAGCTCCTATAATTCACCCCTCCACTTT
clone size: .; V gene: TRBV11-1; J gene: TRBJ2-3; D gene: TRBD1; CDR3 protein: CASSQGQTSTDTQYF; CDR3 DNA: TGTGCCAGCAGCCAGGGACAGACCAGCACAGATACGCAGTATTTT
clone size: .; V gene: TRBV5-4; J gene: TRBJ1-4; D gene: TRBD1; CDR3 protein: CASRTGGSNEKLFF; CDR3 DNA: TGTGCCAGCAGGACAGGGGGGTCTAATGAAAAACTGTTTTTT
clone size: once; V gene: TRBV5-1; J gene: TRBJ2-1; D gene: TRBD1; CDR3 protein: CASSPTGVTNHEQFF; CDR3 DNA: TGCGCCAGCAGCCCAACAGGGGTTACGAATCACGAGCAGTTCTTC
clone size: .; V gene: TRBV10-1; J gene: TRBJ2-3; D gene: .; CDR3 protein: CASSLQGADTQYF; CDR3 DNA: TGCGCCAGCAGTCTACAGGGTGCAGATACGCAGTATTTT
clone size: .; V gene: TRBV9; J gene: TRBJ2-3; D gene: .; CDR3 protein: CASSVQRSTDTQYF; CDR3 DNA: TGTGCCAGCAGCGTACAGCGAAGCACAGATACGCAGTATTTT
clone size: .; V gene: TRBV5-1; J gene: TRBJ2-1; D gene: .; CDR3 protein: CASSLDIGGIYNEQFF; CDR3 DNA: TGCGCCAGCAGCTTGGATATTGGCGGGATCTACAATGAGCAGTTCTTC
clone size: .; V gene: TRBV15; J gene: TRBJ2-1; D gene: TRBD2; CDR3 protein: CATSSPLGTGGPNEQFF; CDR3 DNA: TGTGCCACCAGCAGCCCCCTTGGAACGGGAGGGCCAAATGAGCAGTTCTTC
clone size: .; V gene: TRBV27; J gene: TRBJ2-2; D gene: TRBD2; CDR3 protein: CASSLSSSGRAGELFF; CDR3 DNA: TGTGCCAGCAGTTTATCGAGTAGCGGGAGGGCCGGGGAGCTGTTTTTT
clone size: .; V gene: TRBV27; J gene: TRBJ1-2; D gene: .; CDR3 protein: CASSKSGEPHYGYTF; CDR3 DNA: TGTGCCAGCAGCAAGAGCGGCGAACCGCACTATGGCTACACCTTC
clone size: .; V gene: TRBV6-6; J gene: TRBJ1-6; D gene: .; CDR3 protein: CASSLRADSPLHF; CDR3 DNA: TGTGCCAGCAGCTTACGTGCAGATTCACCCCTCCACTTT
clone size: .; V gene: TRBV18; J gene: TRBJ1-4; D gene: .; CDR3 protein: CASSQGKNEKLFF; CDR3 DNA: TGTGCCAGCTCACAGGGGAAAAATGAAAAACTGTTTTTT
clone size: .; V gene: TRBV30; J gene: TRBJ1-4; D gene: .; CDR3 protein: CAWTRGDFNEKLFF; CDR3 DNA: TGTGCCTGGACTCGGGGGGATTTTAATGAAAAACTGTTTTTT
clone size: .; V gene: TRBV6-5; J gene: TRBJ1-2; D gene: .; CDR3 protein: CASSYSKGYTNYGYTF; CDR3 DNA: TGTGCCAGCAGTTACTCCAAGGGGTACACTAACTATGGCTACACCTTC
clone size: few; V gene: TRBV27; J gene: TRBJ2-1; D gene: TRBD2; CDR3 protein: CASSTPTSDYNEQFF; CDR3 DNA: TGTGCCAGCAGTACCCCGACTAGCGACTACAATGAGCAGTTCTTC
clone size: .; V gene: TRBV7-2; J gene: TRBJ2-2; D gene: .; CDR3 protein: CASSLVTGYTGELFF; CDR3 DNA: TGTGCCAGCAGCTTAGTGACGGGATACACCGGGGAGCTGTTTTTT
clone size: once; V gene: TRBV2; J gene: TRBJ2-1; D gene: .; CDR3 protein: CASSGVNEQFF; CDR3 DNA: TGTGCCAGCAGCGGGGTTAATGAGCAGTTCTTC
clone size: .; V gene: TRBV6-2/TRBV6-3; J gene: TRBJ2-1; D gene: .; CDR3 protein: CASSYEVNEQFF; CDR3 DNA: TGTGCCAGCAGTTACGAGGTTAATGAGCAGTTCTTC
clone size: .; V gene: TRBV2; J gene: TRBJ2-6; D gene: .; CDR3 protein: CASREKRVGANVLTF; CDR3 DNA: TGTGCCAGCAGGGAAAAGCGGGTCGGGGCCAACGTCCTGACTTTC
clone size: .; V gene: TRBV6-6; J gene: TRBJ2-7; D gene: .; CDR3 protein: CASSPRRGEQYF; CDR3 DNA: TGTGCCAGCAGCCCCAGAAGAGGGGAGCAGTACTTC
clone size: .; V gene: TRBV28; J gene: TRBJ1-1; D gene: TRBD1; CDR3 protein: CASSLAGTGGKDTEAFF; CDR3 DNA: TGTGCCAGCAGTTTGGCCGGGACAGGGGGAAAGGACACTGAAGCTTTCTTT
clone size: few; V gene: TRBV6-5; J gene: TRBJ1-1; D gene: .; CDR3 protein: CASTLDGRNTEAFF; CDR3 DNA: TGTGCCAGCACCTTGGACGGGAGAAACACTGAAGCTTTCTTT
clone size: .; V gene: TRBV28; J gene: TRBJ2-2; D gene: .; CDR3 protein: CASSLLARLNTGELFF; CDR3 DNA: TGTGCCAGCAGTTTATTAGCGCGACTAAACACCGGGGAGCTGTTTTTT
clone size: .; V gene: TRBV6-1; J gene: TRBJ1-5; D gene: TRBD1; CDR3 protein: CASSKAGGSNQPQHF; CDR3 DNA: TGTGCCAGCAGTAAAGCAGGGGGTAGTAATCAGCCCCAGCATTTT
clone size: .; V gene: TRBV5-1; J gene: TRBJ1-3; D gene: .; CDR3 protein: CASSPSTGNTIYF; CDR3 DNA: TGCGCCAGCAGCCCATCCACTGGAAACACCATATATTTT
clone size: few; V gene: TRBV3-1/TRBV3-2; J gene: TRBJ2-7; D gene: .; CDR3 protein: CASSQGQFSSYEQYF; CDR3 DNA: TGTGCCAGCAGCCAAGGACAGTTTAGCTCCTACGAGCAGTACTTC
clone size: once; V gene: TRBV3-1/TRBV3-2; J gene: TRBJ2-5; D gene: TRBD2; CDR3 protein: CASSQDVIDSGRSMTQYF; CDR3 DNA: TGTGCCAGCAGCCAAGATGTCATTGACAGCGGGAGGAGTATGACCCAGTACTTC
clone size: .; V gene: TRBV10-3; J gene: TRBJ2-2; D gene: TRBD2; CDR3 protein: CAISERGLAGQRRNTGELFF; CDR3 DNA: TGTGCCATCAGTGAGAGGGGACTAGCGGGACAAAGACGGAACACCGGGGAGCTGTTTTTT
clone size: few; V gene: TRBV7-8; J gene: TRBJ1-5; D gene: TRBD1; CDR3 protein: CASSRGQGGKHF; CDR3 DNA: TGTGCCAGCAGCCGTGGACAGGGAGGGAAGCATTTT
clone size: .; V gene: TRBV29-1; J gene: TRBJ2-2; D gene: TRBD1; CDR3 protein: CSGLQGMHGELFF; CDR3 DNA: TGCAGCGGGTTACAGGGGATGCACGGGGAGCTGTTTTTT
clone size: .; V gene: TRBV4-1; J gene: TRBJ2-2; D gene: .; CDR3 protein: CASSRVSQGSGELFF; CDR3 DNA: TGCGCCAGCAGCCGCGTCTCCCAGGGTTCCGGGGAGCTGTTTTTT
clone size: .; V gene: TRBV6-2/TRBV6-3; J gene: TRBJ1-6; D gene: .; CDR3 protein: CASSYADSYSPLHF; CDR3 DNA: TGTGCCAGCAGTTACGCCGACAGTTATTCACCCCTCCACTTT
clone size: .; V gene: TRBV28; J gene: TRBJ2-7; D gene: TRBD2; CDR3 protein: CASSLSSGDYEQYF; CDR3 DNA: TGTGCCAGCAGTTTATCTAGCGGGGACTACGAGCAGTACTTC
clone size: .; V gene: TRBV5-6; J gene: TRBJ1-3; D gene: .; CDR3 protein: CASSLTENAGNTIYF; CDR3 DNA: TGTGCCAGCAGCTTGACAGAGAACGCTGGAAACACCATATATTTT
clone size: .; V gene: TRBV6-5; J gene: TRBJ2-1; D gene: TRBD1; CDR3 protein: CASRETGINEQFF; CDR3 DNA: TGTGCCAGCAGGGAGACAGGGATCAATGAGCAGTTCTTC
clone size: .; V gene: TRBV2; J gene: TRBJ1-1; D gene: TRBD1; CDR3 protein: CASSVGQGDLTEAFF; CDR3 DNA: TGTGCCAGCAGTGTTGGACAGGGGGATCTCACTGAAGCTTTCTTT
clone size: once; V gene: TRBV19; J gene: TRBJ1-1; D gene: .; CDR3 protein: CAIRDGGGTEAFF; CDR3 DNA: TGTGCCATTAGGGACGGGGGAGGCACTGAAGCTTTCTTT
clone size: once; V gene: TRBV2; J gene: TRBJ2-5; D gene: .; CDR3 protein: CASSVTQGLGETQYF; CDR3 DNA: TGTGCCAGCAGTGTCACCCAGGGATTGGGAGAGACCCAGTACTTC
clone size: .; V gene: TRBV7-9; J gene: TRBJ1-5; D gene: .; CDR3 protein: CASSLETSGGDQPQHF; CDR3 DNA: TGTGCCAGCAGCTTAGAGACTTCCGGGGGTGATCAGCCCCAGCATTTT